The clone carrying this TCR beta chain was detected a few times. No antigen is known for it. The record originates from a study of T cell repertoires in cytomegalovirus infection. In the study overall: It can be stated that public TCR beta signatures indicated CMV infection as well as a matching HLA type.

TCRdb fed the reads into MiXCR, producing one record per CDR3 protein. Of about 400,000 distinct CDR3 sequences detected, 15% to 20% appear once; the ten largest clones hold around 8.6%. The CDR3 extends over 14 amino acids. The V end lost 5 bases, the J end lost 6 bases, and 14 bases lay between the germline ends. CDR1 is MNHEY, CDR2 SMNVEV, per germline (reference sequence). Study-wide points: HLA-C-restricted CMV clonotypes gave the most frequent clonotype in two of eight donors. Cumulative public TCR beta family frequency identified CMV carriers with the relevant HLA.

The TCR originated in a human donor in good health (CMV status not recorded). Some clones in this sample may be carry-over from other donors' samples. Sequencing was carried out using PBMCs. V gene TRBV27 combines with J gene TRBJ1-5; D is unclear. CDR3 residues: CASSPGAAAQPQHF. CDR3 in DNA: TGTGCCAGCAGTCCTGGAGCGGCGGCTCAGCCCCAGCATTTT.